A single sample gave rise to the 27 T cell receptor beta chains below, sequenced in a study of blood T cell repertoires in COVID-19. TCRdb's table, derived via immunoSEQ multiplex PCR, lists solely in-frame clones and lacks some. The sample shows around 74,000 clones, approximately 90% of them seen only once. The sample consisted of peripheral blood. These TCRs come from a man in his forties or fifties with active COVID-19.

The chain couples TRBV19 to TRBJ2-2; the D gene is possibly TRBD2 (5 bases). This CDR3 has 13 amino acids. Germline CDR1 reads LNHDA; CDR2 reads SQIVND (reference sequence). V shed 10 bases and J shed 7 bases, with 16 bases lying between them. The CDR3 DNA follows: TGTGCCATCTCTGGAGGACCGGACGGGGAGCTGTTTTTT. Protein product: CAISGGPDGELFF.

This sequence joins TRBV11-3 and TRBJ2-1; 12 nucleotides match TRBD2. The ends lost 1 base at V and 5 bases at J; junction bases unmatched: 12. The CDR3 loop spans 19 amino acids. From germline, CDR1 is SGHNT and CDR2 YENEEA. CDR3 in DNA: TGTGCCAGCAGCTTAGGACTAGCGGGGGCCCCGACCCTACACAATGAGCAGTTCTTC. Protein: CASSLGLAGAPTLHNEQFF.

The chain couples TRBV5-1 to TRBJ1-6, with 7 positions matching TRBD1. CDR3 length: 16 amino acids. CDR1 is SGHRS and CDR2 is YFSETQ in the germline V gene. V dropped 4 bases and J dropped 6; count of bases not matched to a gene: 10. As DNA, the CDR3 is TGCGCCAGCAGCCGGGACAGACACTTCCCTAATTCACCCCTCCACTTT. Its translation: CASSRDRHFPNSPLHF.

The V call is TRBV6-5, the J call TRBJ1-2; a possible D gene is TRBD1 (5 bases). Germline CDR1 is MNHEY and CDR2 is SVGAGI. The CDR3 runs 15 residues. The V gene lost 6 bases and the J gene lost 2 bases, with 16 bases spanning the gap. The CDR3 region is CASRPPGRQNYGYTF. The DNA of the CDR3 is TGTGCCAGCAGACCTCCAGGGAGGCAAAACTATGGCTACACCTTC.

The chain joins TRBV2 to TRBJ1-2; no firm D call. The CDR3 has 12 amino acids. Deletions cut 7 bases from V and 8 bases from J, with 14 bases between. CDR1 is SNHLY, CDR2 FYNNEI, per germline. Here the CDR3 DNA reads TGTGCCAGCAACTACGATTTATTAGGCTACACCTTC. Amino acids: CASNYDLLGYTF.

The chain joins TRBV9 to TRBJ2-7, with D tentatively TRBD2 (5 bases). CDR1 SGDLS and CDR2 YYNGEE come from the germline V gene. V shed 0 bases and J shed 3 bases, with 13 bases lying between them. The CDR3 is made up of 15 amino acids. The DNA for the CDR3 is TGTGCCAGCAGCGTAGGGCTCGACGGGATCTACGAGCAGTACTTC. Its protein is CASSVGLDGIYEQYF.

This clone was recorded only once. The V call is TRBV5-5, the J call TRBJ2-1; 10 bases match TRBD2. The CDR3 spans 16 residues. Germline V lookup: CDR1 SGHKS, CDR2 YYEKEE (reference sequence). The J segment lost 4 bases and the V segment lost 3 bases, leaving 7 bases of the junction unmatched. In DNA form, the CDR3 reads TGTGCCAGCAGCTGGCCTTCTAGCGGGGGTTACAATGAGCAGTTCTTC. This encodes CASSWPSSGGYNEQFF. The whole variable domain, filled in from reference TRBV5-5 and TRBJ2-1, reads DAGVTQSPTHLIKTRGQQVTLRCSPISGHKSVSWYQQVLGQGPQFIFQYYEKEERGRGNFPDRFSARQFPNYSSELNVNALLLGDSALYLCASSWPSSGGYNEQFFGPGTRLTVL.

The gene calls are TRBV5-1 and TRBJ2-3, with D possibly matching TRBD2 (5 bases). This CDR3 has 16 amino acids. Deletions cut 0 bases from V and 3 bases from J, with 14 bases between. The germline CDR1 and CDR2 sequences are SGHRS and YFSETQ. The CDR3 loop is CASSLGELVSTDTQYF. CDR3 DNA sequence: TGCGCCAGCAGCTTGGGGGAACTAGTTTCAACAGATACGCAGTATTTT.

The V call is TRBV28, the J call TRBJ2-1; TRBD2 agrees at 7 bases. V lost 5 bases to trimming and J lost 15 bases; unmatched junction nucleotides: 10. This CDR3 contains 12 residues. Germline V CDR1 and CDR2: MDHEN, SYDVKM. The DNA of the CDR3 is TGTGCCAGCAGTCTAGGACTAGGTGGTCGGTTCTTC. It translates to CASSLGLGGRFF. Using reference TRBV28 and TRBJ2-1 for the parts outside the CDR3, the full variable domain is DVKVTQSSRYLVKRTGEKVFLECVQDMDHENMFWYRQDPGLGLRLIYFSYDVKMKEKGDIPEGYSVSREKKERFSLILESASTNQTSMYLCASSLGLGGRFFGPGTRLTVL.

The rearrangement joins TRBV4-2 to TRBJ2-5; 10 bases agree with TRBD2. J gave up 4 bases and V 0 bases, and 8 bases lay outside the gene matches. The germline V gene encodes CDR1 LGHNA and CDR2 YNFKEQ. This CDR3 spans 17 amino acids. The CDR3 reads CASSQDRLAGDGETQYF. In DNA form, the CDR3 reads TGTGCCAGCAGCCAAGATAGGCTAGCGGGAGATGGAGAGACCCAGTACTTC.

The rearrangement joins TRBV20-1 to TRBJ2-3; D is unclear. With 6 bases removed from V and 3 bases from J, the gap between germline ends came to 4 bases. The CDR3 covers 10 residues. The germline V gene has CDR1 DFQATT and CDR2 SNEGSKA (reference sequence). The DNA for the CDR3 is TGCAGTGCCGGTACAGATACGCAGTATTTT. Its protein product is CSAGTDTQYF.

The rearrangement uses TRBV7-9 and TRBJ2-7, with TRBD1 as a possible D gene (5 bases). Trimming pared 1 base from V and 6 bases from J, leaving 7 bases between. Germline CDR1 is SEHNR and CDR2 is FQNEAQ (reference sequence). This CDR3 is built from 12 residues. Here the CDR3 reads CASSLGQREQYF. DNA of the CDR3: TGTGCCAGCAGCTTAGGACAGCGCGAGCAGTACTTC.

The chain combines TRBV4-1 with TRBJ2-7; 8 nucleotides line up with TRBD2. The CDR3 length is 17 residues. From germline, CDR1 is MGHRA and CDR2 YSYEKL. V shed 3 bases and J 3 bases; nucleotides not matched to a gene: 13. The CDR3 DNA reads TGCGCCAGCAGCCACCCCGGGGGGAGCGGGAGCCGCTACGAGCAGTACTTC. This gives the protein CASSHPGGSGSRYEQYF.

The chain has TRBV12-3 or TRBV12-4 and TRBJ1-2, with D perhaps TRBD1 (6 bases). CDR3 length: 13 amino acids. V was trimmed by 6 bases and J by 6 bases, leaving 14 bases between them. The CDR3 here is CASRFGRGHGYTF. The CDR3 DNA is TGTGCCAGCAGATTCGGCAGGGGCCATGGCTACACCTTC.

The V call is TRBV5-4, the J call TRBJ2-1, with D tentatively TRBD2 (6 bases). Germline V gene data show CDR1 as SGHNT and CDR2 as YYREEE (reference sequence). This CDR3 is built from 15 residues. Trimming removed 1 base at V and 8 bases at J, with 16 bases between. CDR3 in DNA: TGTGCCAGCAGCTTGTCACTAGCCCCTGGGGATGAGCAGTTCTTC. It codes for CASSLSLAPGDEQFF. Looking up the rest from reference TRBV5-4 and TRBJ2-1 gives the full variable domain: ETGVTQSPTHLIKTRGQQVTLRCSSQSGHNTVSWYQQALGQGPQFIFQYYREEENGRGNFPPRFSGLQFPNYSSELNVNALELDDSALYLCASSLSLAPGDEQFFGPGTRLTVL.

The chain recombines TRBV19 with TRBJ1-5; the D gene is possibly TRBD1 (5 bases). V dropped 2 bases and J dropped 7 bases, with 15 bases sitting between them. CDR1 and CDR2 (germline): LNHDA, SQIVND (reference sequence). There are 15 residues in the CDR3. CDR3 DNA: TGTGCCAGTAGTATAAATTCGGCAGGGAGGCAGCCCCAGCATTTT. Residues: CASSINSAGRQPQHF. Looking up the rest from reference TRBV19 and TRBJ1-5 gives the full variable domain: DGGITQSPKYLFRKEGQNVTLSCEQNLNHDAMYWYRQDPGQGLRLIYYSQIVNDFQKGDIAEGYSVSREKKESFPLTVTSAQKNPTAFYLCASSINSAGRQPQHFGDGTRLSIL.

The rearrangement joins TRBV2 to TRBJ2-1; 8 bases line up with TRBD2. Germline V CDR1 and CDR2: SNHLY, FYNNEI. This CDR3 region has 14 residues. With 7 bases clipped from V and 4 bases from J, the junction kept 6 bases outside the gene matches. CDR3: CASKLADSYNEQFF. CDR3 nucleotides: TGTGCCAGCAAACTAGCGGATTCGTACAATGAGCAGTTCTTC.

The gene calls are TRBV27 and TRBJ1-2, with a possible D match to TRBD1 (6 bases). This CDR3 contains 14 residues. Germline CDR1 MNHEY, CDR2 SMNVEV (reference sequence). V was pared by 6 bases and J by 7 bases, with 18 bases between. The CDR3 coding sequence is TGTGCCAGCAGGGGATCCGGGGGGCCTACTGGCTACACCTTC. Protein sequence: CASRGSGGPTGYTF.

This chain joins TRBV3-1 (or the pseudogene TRBV3-2) and TRBJ2-1, with TRBD2 identical over 7 bases. The CDR3 length is 14 residues. V shed 1 base, J shed 4 bases, and the junction held 1 base outside the gene matches. Germline-derived CDR1 and CDR2 are LGHDT and YNNKEL (reference sequence). The CDR3 coding sequence is TGTGCCAGCAGCCAAGCCGGGGGGTACAATGAGCAGTTCTTC. Its protein is CASSQAGGYNEQFF.

The genes are TRBV6-5 and TRBJ1-1, with D perhaps TRBD1 (6 bases). The CDR3 loop spans 15 amino acids. With 7 bases removed from V and 1 base from J, the gap between germline ends came to 16 bases. CDR1 and CDR2 from the germline V gene are MNHEY and SVGAGI. The CDR3 region is CASKDGPTGNTEAFF. The CDR3, as DNA: TGTGCCAGCAAAGACGGTCCGACAGGGAACACTGAAGCTTTCTTT.

This clone showed up just a few times. The chain carries TRBV14 and TRBJ2-1; D might be TRBD1 (6 bases). From germline, CDR1 is SGHDN and CDR2 FVKESK. The CDR3 covers 14 residues. Trimming took 2 bases from V and 4 from J, leaving 9 bases between them. DNA of the CDR3: TGTGCCAGCAGCCAACGACAGGTATACAATGAGCAGTTCTTC. Its translation: CASSQRQVYNEQFF.

J is TRBJ2-1 and V is TRBV6-5; 9 bases agree with TRBD1. CDR1 is MNHEY, CDR2 SVGAGI, per germline. V shed 4 bases and J 15 bases; nucleotides not matched to a gene: 7. CDR3 length: 12 residues. This chain's CDR3 is CASSSPGQGSFF. The CDR3 nucleotides are TGTGCCAGCAGTTCGCCGGGACAGGGTTCGTTCTTC.

J is TRBJ2-2 and V is TRBV15; D ambiguous. This CDR3 is built from 15 residues. CDR1 is LNHNV and CDR2 is YYDKDF in the germline V gene (reference sequence). Trimming took off 0 bases at V and 5 bases at J, with 10 bases between the two ends. The CDR3, as DNA: TGTGCCACCAGCAGAGATGGCGCGGATACCGGGGAGCTGTTTTTT. Translating gives CATSRDGADTGELFF.

J is TRBJ1-5 and V is TRBV3-1 (or the pseudogene TRBV3-2); a possible D gene is TRBD1 (6 bases). The CDR3 is 13 amino acids. Germline V gives CDR1 LGHDT, CDR2 YNNKEL (reference sequence). Trimming removed 4 bases at V and 4 bases at J, with 8 bases between. The chain's CDR3 is CASSRDINQPQHF. CDR3 bases: TGTGCCAGCAGCCGGGACATAAATCAGCCCCAGCATTTT.

The rearrangement uses TRBV10-1 and TRBJ1-2; TRBD1 is a possible D gene (6 bases). The CDR3 covers 15 residues. The germline V gene has CDR1 WNHNN and CDR2 SYGVQD (reference sequence). Trimming removed 6 bases at V and 4 bases at J, with 18 bases between. The CDR3: CASSRQGRILYGYTF. The CDR3 nucleotides read TGCGCCAGCAGCAGGCAGGGGCGAATTCTCTATGGCTACACCTTC.

The chain has TRBV25-1 and TRBJ1-1; D perhaps matches TRBD1 (5 bases). CDR1 and CDR2 (germline): MGHDK, SYGVNS. The CDR3 has 14 residues. V gave up 4 bases and J gave up 5 bases, with 14 bases separating them. The CDR3: CASSGLQASTEAFF. CDR3 DNA: TGTGCCAGCAGTGGTTTACAGGCGTCAACTGAAGCTTTCTTT.

The J gene is TRBJ1-5, the V gene TRBV5-3; possibly TRBD1 for D (6 bases). TRBV5-3 is placed among ORFs of uncertain function. Trimming removed 5 bases from V and 7 bases from J, with 16 bases in between. The CDR3 consists of 14 residues. CDR3 bases: TGTGCCAGAAGTTACAGGGCCTGGAAGCAGCCCCAGCATTTT. Encoded protein: CARSYRAWKQPQHF.